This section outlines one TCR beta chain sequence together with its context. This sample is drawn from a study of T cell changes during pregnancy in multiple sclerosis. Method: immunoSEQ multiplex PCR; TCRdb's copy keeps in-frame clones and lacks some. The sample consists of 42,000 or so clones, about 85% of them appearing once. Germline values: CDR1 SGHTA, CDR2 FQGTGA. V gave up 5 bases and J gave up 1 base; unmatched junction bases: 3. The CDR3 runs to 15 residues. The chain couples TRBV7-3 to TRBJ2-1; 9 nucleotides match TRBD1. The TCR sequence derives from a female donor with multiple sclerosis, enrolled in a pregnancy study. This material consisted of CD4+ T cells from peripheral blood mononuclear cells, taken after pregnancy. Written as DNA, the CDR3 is TGTGCCAGCAGCATACAGGGGGCTTCCTACAATGAGCAGTTCTTC. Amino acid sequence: CASSIQGASYNEQFF.